In its sample, the clone carrying this T cell receptor beta chain was seen a few times. The antigen is not known. This entry is derived from a study of cytomegalovirus exposure and HLA in healthy donors. Per the germline V gene, CDR1 is SGHDT and CDR2 is YYEEEE. The length of the CDR3 is 15 residues. Deletions cut 0 bases from V and 1 base from J, with 9 bases between. It was with 60 Vbeta and 13 Jbeta primers that the PCR ran. The data were produced by immunoSEQ multiplex PCR, yet TCRdb's version contains in-frame clones alone and is incomplete. Of about 120,000 clones detected, over 6.5% appear once; the ten largest clones hold 5% to 6.5%. Study observations and caveats: The study designated 150 to 200 TCR beta chains cytomegalovirus-associated. As a later analysis showed, a missense DCLRE1C variant was linked to trimming of TCR beta V- and J-genes. Specificity of a few CMV-associated chains for CMV antigens was verified in vitro. In a later analysis, at a false discovery rate of 0.05, roughly 17,000 TCR beta sequences matched HLA alleles.

The clonotype originates from a woman between 40 and 50 years old in good health and CMV-seropositive. The sequenced material came from PBMCs. The chain has TRBV5-6 and TRBJ2-3; no clear D. This CDR3 is CASSLVQIGTDTQYF. In DNA, the CDR3 is TGTGCCAGCAGCTTGGTACAGATTGGCACAGATACGCAGTATTTT.